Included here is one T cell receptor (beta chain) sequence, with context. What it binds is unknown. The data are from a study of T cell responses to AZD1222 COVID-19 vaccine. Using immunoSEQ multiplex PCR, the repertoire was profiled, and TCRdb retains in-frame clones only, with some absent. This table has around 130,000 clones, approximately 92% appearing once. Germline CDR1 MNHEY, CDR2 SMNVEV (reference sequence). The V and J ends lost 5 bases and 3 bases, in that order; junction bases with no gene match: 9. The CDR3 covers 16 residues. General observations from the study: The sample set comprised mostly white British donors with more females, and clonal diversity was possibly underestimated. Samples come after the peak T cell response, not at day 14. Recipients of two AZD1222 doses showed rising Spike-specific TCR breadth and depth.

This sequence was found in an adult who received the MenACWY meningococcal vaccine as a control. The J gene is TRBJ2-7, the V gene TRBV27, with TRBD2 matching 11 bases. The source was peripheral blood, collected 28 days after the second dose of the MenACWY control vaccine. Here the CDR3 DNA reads TGTGCCAGCAGTATTAAGACTAGCGGGACGATCTACGAGCAGTACTTC. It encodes CASSIKTSGTIYEQYF.